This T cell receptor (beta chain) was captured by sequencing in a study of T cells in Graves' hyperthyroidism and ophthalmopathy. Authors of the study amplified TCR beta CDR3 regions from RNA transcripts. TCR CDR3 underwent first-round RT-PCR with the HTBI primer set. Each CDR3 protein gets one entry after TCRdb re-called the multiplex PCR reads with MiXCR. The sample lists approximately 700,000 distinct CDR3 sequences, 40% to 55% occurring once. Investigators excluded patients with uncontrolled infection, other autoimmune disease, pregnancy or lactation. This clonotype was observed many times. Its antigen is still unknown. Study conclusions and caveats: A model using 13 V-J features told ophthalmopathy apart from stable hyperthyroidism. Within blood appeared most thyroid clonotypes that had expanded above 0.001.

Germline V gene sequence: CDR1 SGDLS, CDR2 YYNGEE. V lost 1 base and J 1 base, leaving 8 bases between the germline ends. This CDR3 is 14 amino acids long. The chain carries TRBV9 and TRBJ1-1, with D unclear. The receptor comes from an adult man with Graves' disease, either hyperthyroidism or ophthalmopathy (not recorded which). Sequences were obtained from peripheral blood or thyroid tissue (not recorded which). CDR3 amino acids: CASSVLGENTEAFF. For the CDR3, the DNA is TGTGCCAGCAGCGTATTAGGAGAGAACACTGAAGCTTTCTTT.